This T cell receptor beta chain is drawn from a study of T cells after somatic rescue of genetic block. V gave up 1 base and J gave up 2 bases, with 7 bases separating them. The CDR3 length is 13 residues. The germline CDR1 and CDR2 sequences are SGHRS and YFSETQ. Only in-frame clones appear in the TCRdb table, and some are missing; sequencing was by immunoSEQ multiplex PCR. The sample includes 14,000 to 15,000 clones, under 75% of them seen just once. The material sequenced was peripheral blood mononuclear cells (PBMCs). The sequence was obtained from a boy aged 5-17 years. V is TRBV5-1 and J is TRBJ2-7, with D unresolved. In DNA form, the CDR3 reads TGCGCCAGCAGCTTGAAGGTGACCTACGAGCAGTACTTC. Translation: CASSLKVTYEQYF.